This T cell receptor (beta chain) is drawn from a study of shared clonotypes between healthy human individuals (dated by TCRdb to 2018 to 2020). Regarding the research as a whole: Three men and two women, aged 18 to 49 years, made up the cohort. For each donor, CD4 naive and CD4 memory were each run on three plates, CD8 naive on two plates, and CD8 memory on one plate. The study deeply sequenced blood TCR repertoires of about 5 healthy adults to estimate repertoire size and the extent of clonotype sharing between individuals. To increase sequencing depth and limit assay-specific biases, different laboratories used diverse techniques to prepare libraries and sequence TCR repertoires. Per donor, leukapheresis produced somewhere between about 0.94 and 9 billion PBMCs. Broad study findings and their caveats: Based on pairwise subsampling, the degree of clonotype sharing among donors was expected to be affected by sequencing depth. Naive subsets generally had larger estimated clonotype richness than memory subsets did. The small number of donors limited the genetic and exposure-history diversity represented. Even with the large sequencing depth, rarefaction of the sorted-subset datasets indicated that sequencing was incomplete. Sampling was restricted to blood, and TCR repertoires in tissue are likely to differ from TCR repertoires in blood. When several donors were compared, the shared fraction of clonotypes was about 5.5% for naive CD4, around 3.5% for naive CD8, 2% to 2.5% for memory CD4, and 0.35% to 0.4% for memory CD8. Compared with non-shared clonotypes, the clonotypes found in all four sorted-subset donors had higher generation probabilities.

The donors were healthy, HIV-negative adults who had no recently reported acute infections or vaccinations. Every donor was a Caucasian adult residing in Nashville, Tennessee, USA. Magnetic negative selection was used to enrich CD4+ T cells, after which naive cells were positively selected on CD45RA and the negative fraction became the memory subset. Blood was obtained by leukapheresis, after which PBMCs were separated by Ficoll-Histopaque density gradient centrifugation and cryopreserved in liquid nitrogen vapor phase. Analytical flow cytometry was used to check the purity and quantity of each magnetically sorted T cell population. From each sorted fraction, genomic DNA was isolated and quantified by UV absorbance on a Nanodrop 2000c. TCR CDR3 regions were amplified from genomic DNA by multiplex PCR using the deep immunoSEQ assay. Genomic DNA extracted from each cell subset was distributed evenly over all wells of several immunoSEQ 96-well plates, and each plate served as one replicate. Each replicate PCR for sorted subsets received around 210 ng genomic DNA, equal to tens of thousands of T cell genomes. The purified libraries were quantified using a Qubit 3.0 fluorometer, sized with a Bioanalyzer 2100, and then quantified again using the KAPA Library Quantification kit. Every immunoSEQ 96-well plate was sequenced on a dedicated single-read 150-cycle Illumina NextSeq 550 flow cell. For the original study's pipeline: Because only junctional sequences without quality scores were contained in the immunoSEQ output, filtering matching that applied to full-length reads could not be performed. To assign V/J genes and CDR3, sequences were annotated against IMGT germline references using PyIR, a Python wrapper for IgBLAST v1.9. Reads were filtered out if the reads had weak V/J assignments (E-value above 1e-6), no CDR3, stop codons, out-of-frame junctions, or ambiguous translated residues. V3J clonotypes were defined by identical inferred V gene, J gene, and CDR3 amino acid sequence. Percentage overlap between repertoires was computed as shared unique clonotypes divided by the size of the smaller repertoire. Richness of each repertoire was evaluated using RTK rarefaction, the Chao1 estimator, and Recon v2.1 estimates of unobserved clonotypes. For all TCRbeta clonotypes obtained by the gDNA method from a few donors, generation probabilities were computed with OLGA. The clones in this table, taken by TCRdb from immuneACCESS, are in-frame only. Not every clone is retained; where verified, under half of the shortfall comes from an unresolved V gene, and the cause of the rest is unknown. V, J and clone size were drawn from that table, and D and trimming were deduced from the DNA. The sample table shows about 1.1 million clones, and approximately 80% are seen once. The ten largest clonotypes hold roughly 0.9% of the sample.

V is shortened by 4 bases, J by 3 bases, and the region joining them spans 11 bases. The CDR3 starts with the cysteine, ends with the phenylalanine, and has 14 residues. The only DNA kept is the CDR3, 42 bases in frame from the first base. The germline V gene encodes CDR1 SGHDT and CDR2 YYEEEE. Comment on this clone: What this receptor recognizes is not known. Base-call qualities are not available, and no considerably larger clone is one nucleotide away.

Source material: memory CD4+ T cells from PBMCs. The cell subset or site tag for this specimen amounts to: CD45RA-negative fraction. The receptor was isolated from a man aged 18 to 35 in good health. Some clones in this sample may be carry-over from other donors' samples. Here the chain combines TRBV5-6 and TRBJ1-5, with a weak D call of TRBD1 (6 bases match). The CDR3 region: CASSARGVNQPQHF. The DNA sequence is TGTGCCAGCAGCGCAAGGGGGGTCAATCAGCCCCAGCATTTT.